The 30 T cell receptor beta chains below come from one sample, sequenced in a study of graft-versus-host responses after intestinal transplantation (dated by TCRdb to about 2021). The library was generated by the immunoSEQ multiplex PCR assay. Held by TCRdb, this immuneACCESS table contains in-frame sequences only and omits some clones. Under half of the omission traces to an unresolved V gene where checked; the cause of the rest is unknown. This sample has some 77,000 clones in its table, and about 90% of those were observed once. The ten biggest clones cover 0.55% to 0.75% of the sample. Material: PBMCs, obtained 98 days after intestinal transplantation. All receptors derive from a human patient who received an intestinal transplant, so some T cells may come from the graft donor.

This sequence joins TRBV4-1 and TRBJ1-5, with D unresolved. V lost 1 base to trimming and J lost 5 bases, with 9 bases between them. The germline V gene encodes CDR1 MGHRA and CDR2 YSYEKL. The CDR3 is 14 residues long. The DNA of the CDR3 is TGCGCCAGCAGCCAAGGGAATGCCGATCAGCCCCAGCATTTT. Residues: CASSQGNADQPQHF.

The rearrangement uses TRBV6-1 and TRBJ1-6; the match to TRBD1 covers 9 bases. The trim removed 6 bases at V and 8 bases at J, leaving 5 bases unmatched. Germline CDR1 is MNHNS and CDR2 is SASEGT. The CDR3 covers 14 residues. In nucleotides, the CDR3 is TGTGCCAGCAGCGGACAGGGGAGGGATTCACCCCTCCACTTT. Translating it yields CASSGQGRDSPLHF.

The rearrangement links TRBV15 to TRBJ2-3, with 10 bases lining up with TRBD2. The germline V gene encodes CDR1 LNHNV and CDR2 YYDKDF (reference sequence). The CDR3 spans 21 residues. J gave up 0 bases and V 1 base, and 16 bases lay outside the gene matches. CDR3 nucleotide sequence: TGTGCCACCAGCAGAGTTGAACCGGGACTAGCGTACCGATCGAGCACAGATACGCAGTATTTT. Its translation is CATSRVEPGLAYRSSTDTQYF.

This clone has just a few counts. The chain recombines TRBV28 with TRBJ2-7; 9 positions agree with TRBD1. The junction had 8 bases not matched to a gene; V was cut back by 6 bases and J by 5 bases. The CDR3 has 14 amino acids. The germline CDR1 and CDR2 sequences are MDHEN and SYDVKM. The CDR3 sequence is CASSPPQGAHEQYF. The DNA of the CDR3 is TGTGCCAGCAGCCCGCCACAGGGGGCGCACGAGCAGTACTTC. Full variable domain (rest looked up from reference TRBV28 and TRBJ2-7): DVKVTQSSRYLVKRTGEKVFLECVQDMDHENMFWYRQDPGLGLRLIYFSYDVKMKEKGDIPEGYSVSREKKERFSLILESASTNQTSMYLCASSPPQGAHEQYFGPGTRLTVT.

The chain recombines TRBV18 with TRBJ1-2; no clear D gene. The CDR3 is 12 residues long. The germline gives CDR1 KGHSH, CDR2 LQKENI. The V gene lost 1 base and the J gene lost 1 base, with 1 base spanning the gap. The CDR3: CASSPLNYGYTF. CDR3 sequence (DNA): TGTGCCAGCTCACCACTTAACTATGGCTACACCTTC.

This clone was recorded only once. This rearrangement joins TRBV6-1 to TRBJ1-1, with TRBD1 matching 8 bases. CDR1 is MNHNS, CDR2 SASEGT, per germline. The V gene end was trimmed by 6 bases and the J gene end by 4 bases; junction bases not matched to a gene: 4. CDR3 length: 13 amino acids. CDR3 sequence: CASRETGGTEAFF. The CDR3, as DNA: TGTGCCAGCAGGGAAACAGGGGGCACTGAAGCTTTCTTT.

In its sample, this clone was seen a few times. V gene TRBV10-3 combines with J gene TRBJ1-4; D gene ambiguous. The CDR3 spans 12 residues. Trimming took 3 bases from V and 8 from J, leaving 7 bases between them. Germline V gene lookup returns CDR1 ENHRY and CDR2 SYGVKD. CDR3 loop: CAISDSEEKLFF. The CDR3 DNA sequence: TGTGCCATCAGTGACAGCGAGGAAAAACTGTTTTTT.

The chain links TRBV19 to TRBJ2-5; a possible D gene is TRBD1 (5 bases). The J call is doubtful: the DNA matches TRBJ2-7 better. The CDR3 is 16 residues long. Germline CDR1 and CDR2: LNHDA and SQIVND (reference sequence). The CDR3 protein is CASSIGADLPIYEQYF. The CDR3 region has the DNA TGTGCCAGTAGTATTGGGGCGGACCTACCTATCTACGAGCAGTACTTC.

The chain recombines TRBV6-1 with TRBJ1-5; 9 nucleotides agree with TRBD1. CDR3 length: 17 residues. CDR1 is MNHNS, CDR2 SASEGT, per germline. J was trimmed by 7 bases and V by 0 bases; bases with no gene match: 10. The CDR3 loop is CASSEATGGPRGQPQHF. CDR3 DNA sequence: TGTGCCAGCAGTGAAGCTACAGGGGGCCCCCGGGGGCAGCCCCAGCATTTT.

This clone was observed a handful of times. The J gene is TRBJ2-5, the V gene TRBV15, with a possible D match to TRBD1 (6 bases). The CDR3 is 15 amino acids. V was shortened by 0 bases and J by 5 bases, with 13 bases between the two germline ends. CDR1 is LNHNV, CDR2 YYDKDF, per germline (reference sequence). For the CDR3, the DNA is TGTGCCACCAGCAGAGACGGACAGCACGGGGAGACCCAGTACTTC. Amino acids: CATSRDGQHGETQYF.

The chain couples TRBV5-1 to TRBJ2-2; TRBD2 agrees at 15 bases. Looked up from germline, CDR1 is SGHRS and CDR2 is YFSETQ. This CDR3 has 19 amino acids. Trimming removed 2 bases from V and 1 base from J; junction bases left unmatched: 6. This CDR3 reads CASSFGSGLAGGNTGELFF. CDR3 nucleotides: TGCGCCAGCAGCTTTGGCTCGGGACTAGCGGGAGGGAACACCGGGGAGCTGTTTTTT.

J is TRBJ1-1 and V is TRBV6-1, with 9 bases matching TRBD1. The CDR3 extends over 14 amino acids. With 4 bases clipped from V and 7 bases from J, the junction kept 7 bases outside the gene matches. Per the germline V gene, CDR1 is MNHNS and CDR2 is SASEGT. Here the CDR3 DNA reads TGTGCCAGCAGTGCACCTGGGACAGGGATTGAAGCTTTCTTT. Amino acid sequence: CASSAPGTGIEAFF.

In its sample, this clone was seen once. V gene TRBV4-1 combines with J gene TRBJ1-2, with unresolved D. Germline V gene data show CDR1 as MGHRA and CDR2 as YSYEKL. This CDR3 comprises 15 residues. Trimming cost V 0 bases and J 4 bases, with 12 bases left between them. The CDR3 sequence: CASSQDRSEGYGYTF. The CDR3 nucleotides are TGCGCCAGCAGCCAAGATCGGTCGGAAGGCTATGGCTACACCTTC.

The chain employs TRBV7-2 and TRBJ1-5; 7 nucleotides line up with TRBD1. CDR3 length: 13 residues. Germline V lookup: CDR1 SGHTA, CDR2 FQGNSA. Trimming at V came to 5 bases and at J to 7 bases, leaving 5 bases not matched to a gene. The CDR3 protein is CASSDRVGQPQHF. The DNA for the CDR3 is TGTGCCAGCAGCGACAGGGTCGGGCAGCCCCAGCATTTT. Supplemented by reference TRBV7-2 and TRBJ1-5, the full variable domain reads GAGVSQSPSNKVTEKGKDVELRCDPISGHTALYWYRQSLGQGLEFLIYFQGNSAPDKSGLPSDRFSAERTGGSVSTLTIQRTQQEDSAVYLCASSDRVGQPQHFGDGTRLSIL.

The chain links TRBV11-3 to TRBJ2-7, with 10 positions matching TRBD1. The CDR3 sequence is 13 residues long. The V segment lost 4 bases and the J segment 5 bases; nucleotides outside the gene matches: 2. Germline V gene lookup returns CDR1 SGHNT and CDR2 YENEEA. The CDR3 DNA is TGTGCCAGCAGCTCAGGACAGGGGGACGAGCAGTACTTC. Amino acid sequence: CASSSGQGDEQYF.

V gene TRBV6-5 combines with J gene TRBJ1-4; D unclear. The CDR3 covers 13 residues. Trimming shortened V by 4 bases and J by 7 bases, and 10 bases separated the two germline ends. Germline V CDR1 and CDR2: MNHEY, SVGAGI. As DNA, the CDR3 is TGTGCCAGCAGTTTCGCGCCCGTTGAAAAACTGTTTTTT. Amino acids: CASSFAPVEKLFF.

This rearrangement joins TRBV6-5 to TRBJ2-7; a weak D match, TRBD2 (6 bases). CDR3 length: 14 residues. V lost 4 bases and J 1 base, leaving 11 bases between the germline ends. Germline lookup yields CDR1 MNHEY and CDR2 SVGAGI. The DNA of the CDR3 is TGTGCCAGCAGTTGGCGGAGGGTTTCCTACGAGCAGTACTTC. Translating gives CASSWRRVSYEQYF.

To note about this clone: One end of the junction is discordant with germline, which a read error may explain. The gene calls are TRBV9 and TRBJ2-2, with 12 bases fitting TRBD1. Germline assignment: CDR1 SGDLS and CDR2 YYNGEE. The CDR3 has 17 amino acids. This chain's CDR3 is CASGVEGTGGPTGELFF. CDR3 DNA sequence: TGTGCCAGCGGCGTAGAAGGGACAGGGGGCCCAACCGGGGAGCTGTTTTTT.

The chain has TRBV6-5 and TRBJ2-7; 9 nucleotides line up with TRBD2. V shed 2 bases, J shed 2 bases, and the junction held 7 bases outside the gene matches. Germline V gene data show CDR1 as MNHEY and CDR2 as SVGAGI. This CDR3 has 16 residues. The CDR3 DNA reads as TGTGCCAGCAGTTACATGGCGGGAGGGCCTGCCTACGAGCAGTACTTC. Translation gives CASSYMAGGPAYEQYF.

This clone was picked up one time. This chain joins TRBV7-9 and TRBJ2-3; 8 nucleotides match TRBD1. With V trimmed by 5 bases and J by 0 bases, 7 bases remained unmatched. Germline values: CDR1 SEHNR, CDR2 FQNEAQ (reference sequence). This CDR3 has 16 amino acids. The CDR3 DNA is TGTGCCAGCAGCCCAGGACAGGGTTATAGCACAGATACGCAGTATTTT. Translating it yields CASSPGQGYSTDTQYF.

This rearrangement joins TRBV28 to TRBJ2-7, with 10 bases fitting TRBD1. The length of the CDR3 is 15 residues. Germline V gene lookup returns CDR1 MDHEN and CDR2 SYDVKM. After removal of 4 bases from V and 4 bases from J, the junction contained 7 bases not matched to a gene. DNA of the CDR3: TGTGCCAGCAGTTCCCGTCGGACAGGGGGGTACGAGCAGTACTTC. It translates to CASSSRRTGGYEQYF.

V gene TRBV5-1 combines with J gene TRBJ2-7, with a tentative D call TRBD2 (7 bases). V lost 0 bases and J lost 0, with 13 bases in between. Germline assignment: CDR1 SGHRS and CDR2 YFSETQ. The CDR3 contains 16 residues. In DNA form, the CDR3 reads TGCGCCAGCAGCTTGGGCGGGGGCGACGGCTCCTACGAGCAGTACTTC. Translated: CASSLGGGDGSYEQYF.

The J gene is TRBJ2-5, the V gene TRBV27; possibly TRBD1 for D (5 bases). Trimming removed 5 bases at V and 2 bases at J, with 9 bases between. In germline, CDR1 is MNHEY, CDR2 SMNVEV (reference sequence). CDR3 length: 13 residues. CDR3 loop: CASSRQIQETQYF. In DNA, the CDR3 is TGTGCCAGCAGTAGACAGATTCAAGAGACCCAGTACTTC.

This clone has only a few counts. CDR3 protein: CASIASGNTQYF. Here the CDR3 DNA reads TGTGCCAGCATCGCTAGCGGGAATACGCAGTATTTT. The genes are TRBV2 and TRBJ2-3, with 9 bases lining up with TRBD2. With 7 bases clipped from V and 7 bases from J, the junction kept 3 bases outside the gene matches. Germline V lookup: CDR1 SNHLY, CDR2 FYNNEI. The CDR3 consists of 12 residues.

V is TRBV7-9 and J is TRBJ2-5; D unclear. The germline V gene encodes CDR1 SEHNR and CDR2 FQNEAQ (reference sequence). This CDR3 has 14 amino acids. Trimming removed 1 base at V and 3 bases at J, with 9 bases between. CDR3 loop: CASSLVMEKETQYF. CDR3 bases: TGTGCCAGCAGCTTAGTCATGGAAAAAGAGACCCAGTACTTC.

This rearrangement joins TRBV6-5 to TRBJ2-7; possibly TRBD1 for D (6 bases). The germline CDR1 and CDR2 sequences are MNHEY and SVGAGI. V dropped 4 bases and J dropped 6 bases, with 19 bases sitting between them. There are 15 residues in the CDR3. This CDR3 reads CASSFYRDLGSEQYF. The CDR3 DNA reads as TGTGCCAGCAGTTTCTACAGGGATTTGGGTTCCGAGCAGTACTTC.

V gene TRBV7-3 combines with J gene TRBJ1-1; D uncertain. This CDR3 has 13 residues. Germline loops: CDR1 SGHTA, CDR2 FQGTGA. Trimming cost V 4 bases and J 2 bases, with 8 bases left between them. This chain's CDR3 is CASSSGLNTEAFF. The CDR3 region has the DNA TGTGCCAGCAGCTCGGGCCTTAACACTGAAGCTTTCTTT.

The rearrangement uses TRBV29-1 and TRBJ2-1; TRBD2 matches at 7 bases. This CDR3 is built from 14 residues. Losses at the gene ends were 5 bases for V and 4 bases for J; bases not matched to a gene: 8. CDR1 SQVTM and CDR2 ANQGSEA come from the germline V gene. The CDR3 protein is CSVKGLLTYNEQFF. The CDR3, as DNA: TGCAGCGTTAAGGGACTACTTACATACAATGAGCAGTTCTTC.

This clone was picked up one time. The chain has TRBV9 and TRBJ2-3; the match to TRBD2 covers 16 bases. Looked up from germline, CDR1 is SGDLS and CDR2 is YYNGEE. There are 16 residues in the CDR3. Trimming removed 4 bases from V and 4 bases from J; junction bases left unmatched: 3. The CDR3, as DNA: TGTGCCAGCAGCACAGGGACTAGCGGGGGGGCAGATACGCAGTATTTT. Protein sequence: CASSTGTSGGADTQYF.

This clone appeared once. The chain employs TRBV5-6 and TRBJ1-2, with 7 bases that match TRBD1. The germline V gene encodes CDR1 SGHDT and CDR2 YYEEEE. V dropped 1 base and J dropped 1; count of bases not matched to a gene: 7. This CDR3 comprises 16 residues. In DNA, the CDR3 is TGTGCCAGCAGCTTGCGGACCAGGGGGTTTAACTATGGCTACACCTTC. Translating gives CASSLRTRGFNYGYTF.